This T cell receptor (beta chain) is from a study of breast tumors, draining lymph nodes, adjacent tissues (dated by TCRdb to about 2016). Regarding the complete study: In breast cancer patients, the study compared the TCR beta repertoires of tumor, adjacent nontumor tissue and axillary lymph nodes. In human breast cancer, the study set out to assess how tumor, surrounding tissue and draining lymph node repertoires relate to one another and whether T cells might be exchanged between them. The full study reports these points: The similarity between tumor and nontumor tissue repertoires was significantly greater in luminal-like breast cancer than in basal-like breast cancer. Tumors showed preferential V and J gene usage, and their T-cell repertoire diversity fell below that of lymph nodes yet above that of nontumor tissue. Rather than being directly demonstrated, the conclusion that tumor T cells originate in lymph nodes was presented as consistent with a hypothesis. The data were considered consistent with the idea that most tumor T cells come from the lymph node and then expand in tumor tissue.

TCRdb names Illumina HiSeq 2000 as the instrument used. Multiplex PCR amplification was used to build the TCR beta chain libraries. The amplified TCR beta chain products were analyzed by high-throughput sequencing. TCRdb itself trimmed the public reads at Q25 with fastp, ran MiXCR and retained productive beta chains. All rows with the same CDR3 protein become a single entry with the most common DNA and genes. This sample holds 150,000 to 250,000 distinct CDR3 sequences; roughly 31% were observed only once. Over 4% of the sample goes to the ten largest clones. The axillary draining lymph nodes of breast cancer patients were the source of the lymph node samples. This clonotype appeared many times. Its specific antigen is unknown. Base quality data are lacking; no much larger clone is found one base away. The germline V gene (reference sequence) yields DFQATT for CDR1 and SNEGSKA for CDR2. V is clipped by 6 bases and J by 3 bases, and the sequence between their germline boundaries is 17 bases long. From the cysteine through the phenylalanine, the CDR3 covers 14 amino acids. The kept DNA is CDR3 alone, 42 bases in frame from the first base.

The origin of this receptor is a female donor with breast cancer. Some clones in this sample may be carry-over from other donors' samples. Rearrangement joined TRBV20-1 to TRBJ2-5; a tentative D call is TRBD2 (5 bases match). Sequencing used axillary lymph node tissue. The CDR3 region reads CSARRGSGEETQYF. The base sequence is TGCAGTGCGCGACGAGGGAGTGGCGAAGAGACCCAGTACTTC.